One T cell receptor (beta chain) is described in this entry. Between the trimmed V and J ends, which lost 2 bases and 1 base, there was a span of 5 bases. The CDR3 length is 13 residues. CDR1 and CDR2 (germline): ENHRY, SYGVKD. This entry is derived from a study of control samples from healthy donors and cancer patients. The protocol was immunoSEQ multiplex PCR, while the TCRdb copy is restricted to in-frame clones and leaves out a portion. This table holds around 250,000 clones, 82% found once. The source of this sequence is a woman aged 60-70 years with lung cancer. V is TRBV10-3 and J is TRBJ1-1; D remains ambiguous. What was sequenced was PBMCs. CDR3 loop: CAISEEQNTEAFF. CDR3 bases: TGTGCCATCAGTGAGGAACAGAACACTGAAGCTTTCTTT.